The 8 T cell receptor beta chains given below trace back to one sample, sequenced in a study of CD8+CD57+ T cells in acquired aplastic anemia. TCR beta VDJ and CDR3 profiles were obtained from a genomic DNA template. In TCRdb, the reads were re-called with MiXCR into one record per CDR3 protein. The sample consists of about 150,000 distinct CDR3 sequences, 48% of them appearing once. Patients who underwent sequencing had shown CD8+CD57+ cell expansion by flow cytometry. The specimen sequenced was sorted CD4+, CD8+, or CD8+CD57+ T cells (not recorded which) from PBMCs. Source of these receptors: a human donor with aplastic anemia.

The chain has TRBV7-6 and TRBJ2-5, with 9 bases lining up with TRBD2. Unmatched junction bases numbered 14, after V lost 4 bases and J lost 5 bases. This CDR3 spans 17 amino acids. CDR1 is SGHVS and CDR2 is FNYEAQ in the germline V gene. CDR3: CASSSRVGGRALETQYF. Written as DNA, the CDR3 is TGTGCCAGCAGCTCACGGGTCGGCGGGAGGGCCTTGGAGACCCAGTACTTC.

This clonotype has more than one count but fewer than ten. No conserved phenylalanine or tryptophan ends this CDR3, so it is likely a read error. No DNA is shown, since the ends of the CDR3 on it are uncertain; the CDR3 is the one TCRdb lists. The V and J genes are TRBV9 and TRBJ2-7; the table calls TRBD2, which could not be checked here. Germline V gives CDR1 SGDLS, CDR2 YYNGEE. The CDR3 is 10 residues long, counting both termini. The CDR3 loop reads CASSGRGLAG.

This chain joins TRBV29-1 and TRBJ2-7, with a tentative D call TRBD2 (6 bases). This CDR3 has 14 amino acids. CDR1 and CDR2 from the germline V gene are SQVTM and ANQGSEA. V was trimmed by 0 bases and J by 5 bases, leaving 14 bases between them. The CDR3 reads CSVEDLGGADEQYF. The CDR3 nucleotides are TGCAGCGTTGAAGATCTCGGGGGAGCGGACGAGCAGTACTTC.

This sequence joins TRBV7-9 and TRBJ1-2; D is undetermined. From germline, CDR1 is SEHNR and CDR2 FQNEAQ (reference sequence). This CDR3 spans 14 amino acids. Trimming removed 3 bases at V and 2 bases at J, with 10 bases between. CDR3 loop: CASSLDRLNYGYTF. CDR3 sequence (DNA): TGTGCCAGCAGCTTGGACCGACTAAACTATGGCTACACCTTC.

This CDR3 reads CATEIRGAGSYGYTF. CDR3 coding DNA: TGTGCCACCGAAATAAGGGGGGCTGGGTCGTATGGCTACACCTTC. This chain connects TRBV24-1 to TRBJ1-2; tentatively, D is TRBD1 (6 bases). In germline, CDR1 is KGHDR, CDR2 SFDVKD. The length of the CDR3 is 15 residues. Trimming removed 9 bases from V and 5 bases from J, with 21 bases in between.

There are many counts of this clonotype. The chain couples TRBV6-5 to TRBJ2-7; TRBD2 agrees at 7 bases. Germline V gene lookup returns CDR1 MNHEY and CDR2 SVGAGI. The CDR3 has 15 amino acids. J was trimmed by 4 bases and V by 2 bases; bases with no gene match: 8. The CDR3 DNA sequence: TGTGCCAGCAGTTACCAAGGGGAGGGAGTATACGAGCAGTACTTC. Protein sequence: CASSYQGEGVYEQYF.

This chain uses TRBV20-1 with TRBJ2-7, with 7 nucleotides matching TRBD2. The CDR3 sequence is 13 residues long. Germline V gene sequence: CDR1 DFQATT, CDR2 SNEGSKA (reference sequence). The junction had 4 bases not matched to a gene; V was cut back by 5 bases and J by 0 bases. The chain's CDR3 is CSAHGGSSYEQYF. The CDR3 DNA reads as TGCAGTGCTCACGGGGGGAGCTCCTACGAGCAGTACTTC.

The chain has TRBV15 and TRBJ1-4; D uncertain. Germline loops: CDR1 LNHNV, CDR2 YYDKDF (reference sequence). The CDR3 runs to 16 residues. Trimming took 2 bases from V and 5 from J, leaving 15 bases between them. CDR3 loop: CATSRSKGKPNEKLFF. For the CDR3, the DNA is TGTGCCACCAGCAGAAGTAAGGGCAAACCCAATGAAAAACTGTTTTTT.